The TCR beta chain under discussion was sequenced for a study of radiotherapy plus CTLA-4 blockade in lung cancer (dated by TCRdb to 2016 to 2019). At the level of the whole study: Objective responses occurred in 18% of enrolled patients, and over 30% achieved disease control.

The study tested focal radiation therapy combined with CTLA-4 blockade (ipilimumab) in patients with chemo-refractory metastatic non-small-cell lung cancer. Notes on this clone: The antigen it binds to is not known. No much larger clonotype is one base removed from it; base qualities were not supplied.

At the junction V is shortened by 0 bases and J by 4 bases, with 11 bases in between. The CDR3 spans 15 residues, from the cysteine through the phenylalanine. Just CDR3 DNA is preserved here, 45 bases in frame from base 1. In the germline V gene, CDR1 corresponds to SGDLS and CDR2 to YYNGEE. The library was made by the immunoSEQ multiplex PCR assay. In TCRdb, the immuneACCESS table is reduced to in-frame sequences with V and J assigned. These tables do not hold every clone; where another copy was compared, an unresolved V gene accounts for under half, and the others remain unexplained. This sample comprises around 110,000 clones, over 65% of them detected only once. Roughly 2.3% of the sample goes to the ten largest clones. What the authors observed across the whole study: After treatment with radiotherapy and ipilimumab, TCR clones that originated in tumors expanded in peripheral blood. The strongest predictors of response, as reported, were early dynamic changes in blood T cell clones along with a rise in serum interferon-beta after radiation.

This receptor was taken from a human donor with non-small cell lung cancer that progressed on radiotherapy plus ipilimumab. Some clones in this sample may be carry-over from other donors' samples. The sequences come from peripheral blood, collected from a patient treated with radiotherapy plus ipilimumab. The rearrangement combines TRBV9 with TRBJ2-1; TRBD2 might be the D gene, on 6 matching bases. This receptor has the CDR3 CASSVVADRYNEQFF. The base sequence is TGTGCCAGCAGCGTAGTAGCGGATCGTTACAATGAGCAGTTCTTC.